This T cell receptor beta chain was retrieved from a study of molecular identifiers for immune sequencing clone quantification (dated by TCRdb to about 2018). Background on the whole study: For a replicate experiment, RNA from 20,000 or 100,000 naive CD8 T cells was divided into five aliquots, and four of the five aliquots were sequenced. The study was a methods study using CD8 T cells to benchmark molecular-identifier clustering-based TCR repertoire sequencing (MIDCIRS) and TCR RNA copy counting. The research as a whole found: In CMV-specific effector cells, clones with more than 20 RNA copies accounted for over 97% of molecules, whereas in naive cells such clones accounted for under 1%. The naive libraries included spiked-in Jurkat TCR RNA (roughly nine copies' worth), and this RNA is not part of the donor repertoire. Modeling gave roughly 3 recovered TCR RNA copies per cell versus approximately 10 by digital PCR, implying about 30% capture efficiency. Without barcode sub-clustering, chimeric consensus sequences inflated TCR diversity; chimeras reached as high as 47%. Even against a background of 750,000 to 1,000,000 naive CD8 T cells, spiked-in Jurkat TCR RNA amounting to a single cell's worth was reported to be detectable. Identical TCR molecules sharing a barcode could cause highly expanded clone sizes to be underestimated.

Receptor amplification or capture employed PCR. The instrument was a NextSeq 500. Bulk TCR libraries were prepared as previously described, using TCR primers listed in Table S5. The Qiagen AllPrep DNA/RNA kit was used to purify total RNA. Before analysis, reads from multiple sequencing runs of one library were combined. The authors' analysis ran thus. Reads were retained only if their TCR constant sequence matched exactly, and those retained reads were trimmed to 150 nt and grouped according to their 12-nt molecular barcodes. Reads inside each barcode group were sub-clustered using a 15% Levenshtein threshold, and a quality-weighted consensus sequence was constructed for each RNA molecule. Non-functional sequences were removed, as were lower-count sequences one edit away from another. On the basis of fitting two negative binomial distributions, barcode sub-clusters with fewer than 20% of the maximum read count were discarded. The raw public data were reprocessed by TCRdb itself: fastp quality trimming at Q25, MiXCR clonotype calling, in-frame beta chains only. Every entry covers one CDR3 protein and lists the most common genes and DNA from its rows. The V and J calls, along with clone size, are taken from TCRdb and not from the paper's own processing. Present in this sample are hundreds of thousands of distinct CDR3 sequences, roughly 27% of which were seen just once. Together, the top ten hold 0.7% to 0.95% of the sample.

Regarding this clonotype: The antigen this receptor binds is unknown. One end of the junction varies from germline; a read error may be responsible.

The CDR3 measures 14 amino acids from cysteine to phenylalanine. The read is trimmed to its CDR3 DNA, 42 bases read in frame from base 1. Libraries of naive CD8 T cells were built from anywhere between about 18,000 and 1,000,000 sorted cells, with 10%, 30% or 50% of the purified RNA used. On a BD FACSAria II, naive CD8 T cells were FACS-sorted as CD8+CD4-CCR7+CD45RA+ and collected into RLT Plus buffer. To test detection sensitivity, Jurkat RNA equal to approximately 10 TCR copies was added to samples of about 20,000-1,000,000 naive CD8 T cells. Enrichment of CD8 T cells was done with RosetteSep CD8+ T Cell Enrichment Cocktail plus Ficoll-Paque, and ACK red cell lysis came afterward.

The source material was naive CD8+ T cells from blood, with Jurkat cell RNA spiked in. In the paper's terms, the cell subset or site label means: FACS-sorted CD8+CD4-CCR7+CD45RA+ naive T cells. Recombination joined TRBV5-3 with TRBJ1-2, with 8 bases in between that match TRBD1. TRBV5-3 counts as an open reading frame of uncertain function. The TCR comes from a human donor in good health. Some libraries in this study had Jurkat cell RNA spiked in. The bases read TGTGCCAGCAGATATGGACAGGGCGTCTATGACTACACCTTC. This translates into CASRYGQGVYDYTF.